This T cell receptor beta chain was found in a study of blood T cells in healthy people across ages. CDR1 is SGHRS, CDR2 YFSETQ, per germline. This CDR3 comprises 14 residues. Trimming shortened V by 4 bases and J by 2 bases, and 12 bases separated the two germline ends. The authors ran a second PCR of 7 to 11 cycles using a sample-barcoded 5' primer and a J-beta primer mix. A template-switch adaptor that had 12 random nucleotides put a tag on each cDNA molecule. Each CDR3 protein is one row after TCRdb ran MiXCR on the 5' RACE reads. The profile shows roughly 550,000 distinct CDR3 sequences, around 24% of them singletons. The data also belong to a second study, concerning T cells of mothers and their children. As that report states: Donation was provided by three healthy Caucasian mothers along with their six children. The authors identified no persistent microchimeric T cell clones.

The sequencing input was blood. The chain recombines TRBV5-1 with TRBJ2-5; D not resolved. This sequence was found in a boy aged 5-17 years in good health. The CDR3 sequence is CASSPLDPQETQYF. The CDR3 DNA sequence: TGCGCCAGCAGCCCCCTCGACCCTCAAGAGACCCAGTACTTC. Based on the CDR3 plus reference TRBV5-1 and TRBJ2-5, the full variable domain is KAGVTQTPRYLIKTRGQQVTLSCSPISGHRSVSWYQQTPGQGLQFLFEYFSETQRNKGNFPGRFSGRQFSNSRSEMNVSTLELGDSALYLCASSPLDPQETQYFGPGTRLLVL.